Presented here are 16 T cell receptor beta chains from one specimen sequenced in a study of beta chain features in type 1 diabetes. Their recognized antigens are unknown. Points from the study as a whole: Within each of all four CD4+ subsets, Type 1 diabetes patients had TCRB CDR3s that were moderately but significantly shorter.

Expressed TCRB transcripts were sequenced because the isolated RNA had all been reverse transcribed beforehand. Assay used: immunoSEQ multiplex PCR; TCRdb lists only in-frame clones, some missing. In the table there are 500,000 to 650,000 clones, 9.5% to 15% of which are singletons. The sequenced material came from naive CD4+ T cells from blood. These receptor sequences come from a man aged 30 to 45 with type 1 diabetes.

In this sample, this clone turned up a few times. The J gene is TRBJ2-5, the V gene TRBV2; 9 nucleotides align to TRBD1. The CDR3 contains 15 residues. From germline, CDR1 is SNHLY and CDR2 FYNNEI. After removal of 5 bases from V and 7 bases from J, the junction contained 11 bases not matched to a gene. CDR3 region: CASSPRQGVVGTQYF. The CDR3 bases are TGTGCCAGCAGTCCCCGACAGGGGGTTGTTGGGACCCAGTACTTC.

This clone was detected only a few times. The chain combines TRBV10-3 with TRBJ1-2; D remains ambiguous. The ends were cut back, 3 bases at V and 6 bases at J, with 14 bases in the middle. Germline lookup yields CDR1 ENHRY and CDR2 SYGVKD. CDR3 length: 14 residues. As DNA, the CDR3 is TGTGCCATCAGTGAAAAGAGTGGTAGGGATGGCTACACCTTC. Amino acid sequence: CAISEKSGRDGYTF.

The chain carries TRBV2 and TRBJ1-5; the D gene is possibly TRBD1 (6 bases). The CDR3 runs 15 residues. The germline V gene encodes CDR1 SNHLY and CDR2 FYNNEI. Between the trimmed V and J ends, which lost 0 bases and 6 bases, there was a span of 12 bases. CDR3 DNA: TGTGCCAGCAGTGAAGCAAACAGGGCTGGTCAGCCCCAGCATTTT. Encoded protein: CASSEANRAGQPQHF.

V is TRBV7-2 and J is TRBJ1-4, with D possibly TRBD1 on 6 matching bases. The CDR3 totals 15 residues. V was pared by 1 base and J by 8 bases, with 14 bases between. Germline V gene lookup returns CDR1 SGHTA and CDR2 FQGNSA. CDR3 bases: TGTGCCAGCAGCTTAGTAGGGACAAGGGCCGAAAAACTGTTTTTT. Translating gives CASSLVGTRAEKLFF.

This clone was picked up a small number of times. The rearrangement links TRBV5-1 to TRBJ1-4, with D unresolved. Germline lookup yields CDR1 SGHRS and CDR2 YFSETQ. CDR3 size: 16 residues. V shed 1 base and J shed 0 bases, with 10 bases lying between them. The DNA of the CDR3 is TGCGCCAGCAGCTTGAGCCTCGGGTCAACTAATGAAAAACTGTTTTTT. It encodes CASSLSLGSTNEKLFF. The variable domain in full, completed from reference TRBV5-1 and TRBJ1-4, reads KAGVTQTPRYLIKTRGQQVTLSCSPISGHRSVSWYQQTPGQGLQFLFEYFSETQRNKGNFPGRFSGRQFSNSRSEMNVSTLELGDSALYLCASSLSLGSTNEKLFFGSGTQLSVL.

The chain carries TRBV14 and TRBJ2-5; no firm D call. The germline V gene has CDR1 SGHDN and CDR2 FVKESK. V lost 0 bases and J 7 bases, leaving 3 bases between the germline ends. The CDR3 extends over 11 amino acids. The chain's CDR3 is CASSQEVTQYF. In DNA, the CDR3 is TGTGCCAGCAGCCAAGAGGTGACCCAGTACTTC.

The sample holds a few counts of this clone. This chain links TRBV9 with TRBJ2-1; the D gene is possibly TRBD1 (6 bases). The CDR3 runs to 13 residues. Trimming left V 1 base short and J 5 bases short, with 7 bases between. The germline CDR1 and CDR2 sequences are SGDLS and YYNGEE. The CDR3 coding sequence is TGTGCCAGCAGCGTACAGGGGAACAATGAGCAGTTCTTC. Protein sequence: CASSVQGNNEQFF.

This clone came up a few times. V usage is TRBV28 and J usage is TRBJ2-2; a possible D gene is TRBD2 (6 bases). CDR1 and CDR2 from the germline V gene are MDHEN and SYDVKM. The CDR3 is 17 amino acids. Between the trimmed V and J ends, which lost 10 bases and 0 bases, there was a span of 21 bases. The CDR3 region has the DNA TGTGCCATCTCCCCCGTTGGGACTGTCCCGAACACCGGGGAGCTGTTTTTT. Its protein product is CAISPVGTVPNTGELFF.

V gene TRBV19 combines with J gene TRBJ1-5; unclear D gene. CDR1 is LNHDA and CDR2 is SQIVND in the germline V gene (reference sequence). CDR3 length: 13 residues. Deletions cut 1 base from V and 1 base from J, with 2 bases between. Written as DNA, the CDR3 is TGTGCCAGTAGTATAGCGAGCAATCAGCCCCAGCATTTT. This sequence encodes CASSIASNQPQHF.

This clone was observed a handful of times. The chain carries TRBV15 and TRBJ2-3; possible D gene TRBD1, 6 bases. The CDR3 covers 15 residues. The ends were cut back, 3 bases at V and 2 bases at J, with 12 bases in the middle. In germline, CDR1 is LNHNV, CDR2 YYDKDF (reference sequence). The CDR3 DNA reads TGTGCCACCAGCAGCGCCCGGACAGTCACAGATACGCAGTATTTT. It specifies CATSSARTVTDTQYF.

The gene calls are TRBV18 and TRBJ2-7; 8 bases line up with TRBD1. Germline V CDR1 and CDR2: KGHSH, LQKENI. The CDR3 runs to 13 residues. Trimming removed 2 bases from V and 11 bases from J; junction bases left unmatched: 8. The CDR3 reads CASSPGTGPAEYF. The CDR3, as DNA: TGTGCCAGCTCACCAGGGACAGGACCGGCGGAGTACTTC. The full variable domain, with the rest looked up from reference TRBV18 and TRBJ2-7, is NAGVMQNPRHLVRRRGQEARLRCSPMKGHSHVYWYRQLPEEGLKFMVYLQKENIIDESGMPKERFSAEFPKEGPSILRIQQVVRGDSAAYFCASSPGTGPAEYFGPGTRLTVT.

This clone was counted a few times. This sequence joins TRBV7-2 and TRBJ1-1, with D unclear. The germline V and J ends were trimmed by 4 bases and 8 bases, with 14 bases remaining between them. CDR3 length: 13 residues. CDR1 SGHTA and CDR2 FQGNSA come from the germline V gene. CDR3: CASSSKTSFEAFF. DNA for the CDR3: TGTGCCAGCAGCTCTAAAACCTCCTTCGAAGCTTTCTTT.

In this sample, this clone turned up a few times. CDR3 residues: CASSSGQAGYEQYF. The CDR3 bases are TGTGCCAGCAGTTCGGGACAGGCGGGGTACGAGCAGTACTTC. This chain links TRBV28 with TRBJ2-7; TRBD1 aligns across 8 bases. V gave up 4 bases and J gave up 4 bases; unmatched junction bases: 6. This CDR3 is built from 14 residues. Germline lookup yields CDR1 MDHEN and CDR2 SYDVKM.

The table lists this clone with a few counts. The chain is built from TRBV6-6 and TRBJ1-1; no clear D gene. V was pared by 4 bases and J by 1 base, with 10 bases between. Germline V CDR1 and CDR2: MNHNY, SVGAGI (reference sequence). The CDR3 is 14 residues long. CDR3 DNA: TGTGCCAGCAGTTTGGACTCCTCGAACACTGAAGCTTTCTTT. Its translation is CASSLDSSNTEAFF.

The CDR3 coding sequence is TGTGCCAGCAGTTTTTCTTGGGGCCGGCTAGCGGCCACCGGGGAGCTGTTTTTT. It translates to CASSFSWGRLAATGELFF. V is TRBV28 and J is TRBJ2-2; 7 bases match TRBD2. Per germline, CDR1 MDHEN and CDR2 SYDVKM. Trimming at V came to 3 bases and at J to 4 bases, leaving 14 bases not matched to a gene. The CDR3 spans 18 residues.

The chain recombines TRBV20-1 with TRBJ1-2; D not resolved. Trimming stripped 1 base from V and 6 bases from J, with 6 bases between. This CDR3 is 11 amino acids long. Germline CDR1 is DFQATT and CDR2 is SNEGSKA (reference sequence). DNA of the CDR3: TGCAGTGCTAGAGTAACAGATGGCTACACCTTC. Its translation is CSARVTDGYTF.